This T cell receptor (beta chain) stems from a study of blood T cell repertoires in COVID-19. Using immunoSEQ multiplex PCR, the repertoire was profiled, and TCRdb retains in-frame clones only, with some absent. This table has 200,000 to 300,000 clones, 75% to 90% appearing once. Germline CDR1 reads SEHNR; CDR2 reads FQNEAQ (reference sequence). V was pared by 2 bases and J by 6 bases, with 9 bases of the junction left unmatched. The CDR3 spans 17 residues. Participants were aged about 18 to 100 years from 20 to 30 US areas. Assignments of participants to cohorts depended upon their own reported clinical history.

Sequencing input: PBMCs or T cells enriched from blood (not recorded which). The TCR was taken from a woman aged 25 to 45 who had recovered from COVID-19. The gene calls are TRBV7-9 and TRBJ2-7; 14 bases fit TRBD2. CDR3 bases: TGTGCCAGCAGCTTACGACTAGCGGGAGGGCTTTTGGGCGAGCAGTACTTC. It yields the protein CASSLRLAGGLLGEQYF.